These 16 T cell receptor beta chains originate from one sample sequenced in a study of radiation and T cells in renal cell carcinoma. Time point defined: blood 4 weeks post-SBRT, at nephrectomy. Treatment described: 15 Gy SBRT to primary tumor, nephrectomy 4 weeks later. The table came from immunoSEQ multiplex PCR; TCRdb's copy has only in-frame clones and leaves some out. The table lists 120,000 to 150,000 clones, around nine tenths of them singletons. The sequencing used blood, collected from a patient whose treatment included radiotherapy and nephrectomy. The receptors shown here come from a woman in her forties or fifties with renal cell carcinoma.

This chain connects TRBV2 to TRBJ2-5; 8 positions match TRBD1. V shed 7 bases and J 5 bases; nucleotides not matched to a gene: 12. Germline-derived CDR1 and CDR2 are SNHLY and FYNNEI. CDR3 size: 15 residues. In nucleotides, the CDR3 is TGTGCCAGCACGGCGGACAGGGCCTCTGAGGAGACCCAGTACTTC. This sequence encodes CASTADRASEETQYF.

The chain employs TRBV19 and TRBJ2-4; 9 nucleotides line up with TRBD1. V gave up 5 bases and J gave up 8 bases; unmatched junction bases: 13. The CDR3 consists of 16 residues. The germline V gene encodes CDR1 LNHDA and CDR2 SQIVND (reference sequence). The CDR3 sequence: CASSLKEGQGGYIQYF. In nucleotides, the CDR3 is TGTGCCAGTAGTCTCAAAGAGGGACAGGGCGGATACATTCAGTACTTC. Complete variable domain (other parts from reference TRBV19 and TRBJ2-4): DGGITQSPKYLFRKEGQNVTLSCEQNLNHDAMYWYRQDPGQGLRLIYYSQIVNDFQKGDIAEGYSVSREKKESFPLTVTSAQKNPTAFYLCASSLKEGQGGYIQYFGAGTRLSVL.

The chain links TRBV7-9 to TRBJ1-1, with D uncertain. CDR3 length: 13 amino acids. From germline, CDR1 is SEHNR and CDR2 FQNEAQ (reference sequence). Trimming took 2 bases from V and 5 from J, leaving 9 bases between them. The CDR3 DNA reads TGTGCCAGCAGCTTATCCGGGGAAACTGAAGCTTTCTTT. Translated: CASSLSGETEAFF.

For this clone: The junction and the germline gene differ at one end; a read error may be behind it. This chain uses TRBV6-5 with TRBJ1-4, with a possible D match to TRBD1 (5 bases). This CDR3 contains 15 residues. Germline CDR1 reads MNHEY; CDR2 reads SVGAGI. CDR3 nucleotide sequence: TGTGCCAGCAGTTGGGGGAGTGCAACTAATGAAAAACTGCTTTTT. As protein: CASSWGSATNEKLLF.

This chain uses TRBV5-5 with TRBJ1-2, with 12 positions matching TRBD1. The germline CDR1 and CDR2 sequences are SGHKS and YYEKEE (reference sequence). J was trimmed by 8 bases and V by 4 bases; bases with no gene match: 6. The CDR3 runs 14 residues. In DNA form, the CDR3 reads TGTGCCAGCAGCGTGGGACAGGGGGCGAGGGGCTACACCTTC. It translates to CASSVGQGARGYTF. Based on the CDR3 plus reference TRBV5-5 and TRBJ1-2, the full variable domain is DAGVTQSPTHLIKTRGQQVTLRCSPISGHKSVSWYQQVLGQGPQFIFQYYEKEERGRGNFPDRFSARQFPNYSSELNVNALLLGDSALYLCASSVGQGARGYTFGSGTRLTVV.

V usage is TRBV5-4 and J usage is TRBJ2-7; a possible D gene is TRBD1 (6 bases). CDR3 length: 12 amino acids. Germline assignment: CDR1 SGHNT and CDR2 YYREEE (reference sequence). Trimming cost V 4 bases and J 2 bases, with 7 bases left between them. CDR3 residues: CASSRQAYEQYF. The CDR3 region has the DNA TGTGCCAGCAGCCGACAGGCCTACGAGCAGTACTTC. Using reference TRBV5-4 and TRBJ2-7 for the parts outside the CDR3, the full variable domain is ETGVTQSPTHLIKTRGQQVTLRCSSQSGHNTVSWYQQALGQGPQFIFQYYREEENGRGNFPPRFSGLQFPNYSSELNVNALELDDSALYLCASSRQAYEQYFGPGTRLTVT.

The chain recombines TRBV19 with TRBJ1-5, with D possibly matching TRBD1 (5 bases). Trimming shortened V by 1 base and J by 0 bases, and 16 bases separated the two germline ends. Germline CDR1 and CDR2: LNHDA and SQIVND (reference sequence). The CDR3 extends over 18 amino acids. The CDR3 sequence is CASSIGGKGTLSNQPQHF. Here the CDR3 DNA reads TGTGCCAGTAGTATAGGCGGGAAGGGGACCCTTAGCAATCAGCCCCAGCATTTT.

The chain employs TRBV5-1 and TRBJ2-5; 8 bases fit TRBD2. Germline values: CDR1 SGHRS, CDR2 YFSETQ. This CDR3 spans 14 amino acids. V lost 7 bases to trimming and J lost 9 bases; unmatched junction nucleotides: 14. CDR3 protein: CASASGGPQEAQYF. In DNA, the CDR3 is TGCGCCAGCGCGAGCGGGGGCCCACAGGAGGCCCAGTACTTC.

This clone has only a few counts. The same CDR3 can be traced to other DNA sequences in this sample. The chain couples TRBV5-6 to TRBJ2-2; weak D call: TRBD1 (6 bases). CDR3 length equals 15 residues. Looked up from germline, CDR1 is SGHDT and CDR2 is YYEEEE. Between the trimmed V and J ends, which lost 0 bases and 3 bases, there was a span of 9 bases. Written as DNA, the CDR3 is TGTGCCAGCAGCTTGGTACAGGGTGACACCGGGGAGCTGTTTTTT. Protein: CASSLVQGDTGELFF.

In this sample, this clone turned up once. The CDR3 region has the DNA TGTGCCAGCAGCCAGGGCAGCGGGGCGGCTGGAAACACCATATATTTT. Residues: CASSQGSGAAGNTIYF. The V and J genes are TRBV5-4 and TRBJ1-3, with D tentatively TRBD1 (5 bases). Germline lookup yields CDR1 SGHNT and CDR2 YYREEE (reference sequence). The CDR3 loop spans 16 amino acids. V shed 4 bases and J shed 2 bases, with 16 bases lying between them.

The rearrangement links TRBV5-6 to TRBJ1-6; D call uncertain. Deletions cut 2 bases from V and 8 bases from J, with 5 bases between. This CDR3 is 12 amino acids long. From germline, CDR1 is SGHDT and CDR2 YYEEEE. The CDR3 sequence: CASSLGYSPLHF. The CDR3 DNA follows: TGTGCCAGCAGCTTAGGGTATTCACCCCTCCACTTT.

This clone was counted a few times. The chain is built from TRBV2 and TRBJ1-6, with a tentative D call TRBD1 (6 bases). CDR1 SNHLY and CDR2 FYNNEI come from the germline V gene. V was cut by 5 bases and J by 7 bases, with 9 bases left in between. This CDR3 spans 13 amino acids. The CDR3 coding sequence is TGTGCCAGCAGTTTTACAGGGAATTCACCCCTCCACTTT. Amino acid sequence: CASSFTGNSPLHF.

This chain links TRBV19 with TRBJ2-5; the match to TRBD1 covers 8 bases. The CDR3 extends over 14 amino acids. The J segment lost 4 bases and the V segment lost 5 bases, leaving 6 bases of the junction unmatched. CDR1 LNHDA and CDR2 SQIVND come from the germline V gene (reference sequence). CDR3 sequence reads: CASSGRTGRETQYF. Here the CDR3 DNA reads TGTGCCAGTAGTGGCCGGACAGGGAGAGAGACCCAGTACTTC.

The rearrangement uses TRBV4-1 and TRBJ2-3; no reliable D call. The ends were cut back, 4 bases at V and 8 bases at J, with 16 bases in the middle. CDR1 is MGHRA and CDR2 is YSYEKL in the germline V gene. This CDR3 comprises 14 residues. CDR3 amino acids: CASSLGFFSGTQYF. The CDR3 coding sequence is TGCGCCAGCAGCCTAGGGTTCTTTTCAGGTACGCAGTATTTT.

The chain couples TRBV6-5 to TRBJ1-2; no clear D gene. The CDR3 covers 13 residues. Germline V CDR1 and CDR2: MNHEY, SVGAGI. Trimming removed 0 bases from V and 8 bases from J, with 10 bases in between. CDR3 bases: TGTGCCAGCAGTTACTCGCGGGAGTCGGGCTACACCTTC. This codes for CASSYSRESGYTF.

V is TRBV2 and J is TRBJ2-3, with 7 positions matching TRBD2. The CDR3 runs 14 residues. From germline, CDR1 is SNHLY and CDR2 FYNNEI. The V and J ends lost 7 bases and 6 bases, in that order; junction bases with no gene match: 10. As DNA, the CDR3 is TGTGCCAGCACCGGGCTAGCGGCGAGGGATACGCAGTATTTT. Translation gives CASTGLAARDTQYF.